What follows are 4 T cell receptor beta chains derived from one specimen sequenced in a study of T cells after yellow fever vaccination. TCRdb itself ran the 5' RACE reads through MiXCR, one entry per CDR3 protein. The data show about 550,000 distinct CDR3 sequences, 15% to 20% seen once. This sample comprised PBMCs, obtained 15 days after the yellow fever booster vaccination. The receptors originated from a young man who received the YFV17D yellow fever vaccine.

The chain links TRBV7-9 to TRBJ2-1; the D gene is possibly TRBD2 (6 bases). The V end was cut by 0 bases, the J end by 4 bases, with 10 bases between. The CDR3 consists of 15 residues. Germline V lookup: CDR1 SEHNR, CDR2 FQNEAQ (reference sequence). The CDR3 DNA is TGTGCCAGCAGCTTAGCGGCGGGGCTTTACAATGAGCAGTTCTTC. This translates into CASSLAAGLYNEQFF.

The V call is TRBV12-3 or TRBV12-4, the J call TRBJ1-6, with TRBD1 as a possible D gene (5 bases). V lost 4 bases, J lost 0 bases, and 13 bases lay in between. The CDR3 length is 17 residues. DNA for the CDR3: TGTGCCAGCAGTTCCCGCCTAGGGGACTCCTATAATTCACCCCTCCACTTT. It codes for CASSSRLGDSYNSPLHF.

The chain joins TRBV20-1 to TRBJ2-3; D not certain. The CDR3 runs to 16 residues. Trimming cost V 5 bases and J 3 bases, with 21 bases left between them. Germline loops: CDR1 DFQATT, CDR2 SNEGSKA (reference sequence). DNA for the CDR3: TGCAGTGCTCGCCGACAAGACAACAAGAAGACAGATACGCAGTATTTT. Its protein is CSARRQDNKKTDTQYF.

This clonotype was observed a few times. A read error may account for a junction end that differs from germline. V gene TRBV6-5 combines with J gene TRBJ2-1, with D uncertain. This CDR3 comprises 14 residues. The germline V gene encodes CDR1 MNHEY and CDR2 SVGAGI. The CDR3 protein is CASGYSGPLNEQFF. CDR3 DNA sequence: TGTGCCAGCGGTTACTCAGGCCCCCTCAATGAGCAGTTCTTC.